Listed here are 32 T cell receptor beta chains from one sample, sequenced in a study of tumor-infiltrating lymphocytes in primary liver carcinoma. Germline DNA was also extracted, and blood RNA derived from unsorted whole blood. Researchers generated TCR beta cDNA from approximately 450 ng of total RNA, relying on a constant-region primer. It was through three nested multiplex PCR rounds of slightly modified ARM-PCR that TCR beta libraries arose. The study ran its first two PCR rounds for approximately 11 cycles each, using TRBV1-TRBV30 forward primers and a C-beta reverse primer. TCRdb independently ran MiXCR on the multiplex PCR reads; one entry per CDR3 protein. This table has 330,000 or so distinct CDR3 sequences, about two thirds appearing once. Material: peripheral blood. The origin of the receptors is a man aged 40-49 years with primary liver carcinoma and hepatitis B virus infection.

Concerning this clonotype itself: At one boundary the junction diverges from the germline segment, which might be a read error. The chain is built from TRBV11-2 and TRBJ2-3; 7 bases line up with TRBD1. There are 14 residues in the CDR3. Germline CDR1 and CDR2: SGHAT and FQNNGV. This CDR3 is CASSLGGGPVTQYF. CDR3 DNA sequence: TGTGCCAGCAGTTTAGGGGGCGGACCAGTTACGCAGTATTTT. The full variable domain, rest sourced from reference TRBV11-2 and TRBJ2-3, is EAGVAQSPRYKIIEKRQSVAFWCNPISGHATLYWYQQILGQGPKLLIQFQNNGVVDDSQLPKDRFSAERLKGVDSTLKIQPAKLEDSAVYLCASSLGGGPVTQYFGPGTRLTVL.

As for this clonotype: A junction boundary mismatches the germline segment, possibly from a read error. V and J are TRBV11-2 and TRBJ2-1; D gene unclear. CDR3 size: 14 residues. Germline V gene data show CDR1 as SGHAT and CDR2 as FQNNGV. CDR3 sequence: CASSLWKRLNERFF. The CDR3 DNA sequence: TGTGCCAGCAGCCTATGGAAGAGGTTAAATGAGCGGTTCTTC.

As regards this clonotype: A much larger clonotype is one base distant, so this may be a read error. The V and J genes are TRBV6-1 and TRBJ2-7, with 7 bases fitting TRBD2. The CDR3 is 12 residues long. The germline CDR1 and CDR2 sequences are MNHNS and SASEGT. The junction had 6 bases not matched to a gene; V was cut back by 3 bases and J by 10 bases. The CDR3 DNA follows: TGTGCCAGCAGTGACGGGGGGTGGGACCAGTACTTC. This sequence encodes CASSDGGWDQYF.

This clonotype was observed a few times. The V call is TRBV14, the J call TRBJ2-1; the match to TRBD1 covers 7 bases. From germline, CDR1 is SGHDN and CDR2 FVKESK. The CDR3 spans 15 residues. Trimming removed 1 base from V and 4 bases from J; junction bases left unmatched: 4. This CDR3 reads CASSQVQGRYNEQFF. CDR3 bases: TGTGCCAGCAGCCAAGTACAGGGGCGTTACAATGAGCAGTTCTTC.

This clonotype was seen repeatedly, ten times or more. The chain uses TRBV6-2 or TRBV6-3 and TRBJ1-4, with 9 bases matching TRBD1. Germline lookup yields CDR1 MNHEY and CDR2 SVGEGT. J gave up 7 bases and V 5 bases, and 14 bases lay outside the gene matches. The CDR3 contains 17 residues. The CDR3 sequence: CASSGTWWDRESEKLFF. The CDR3, as DNA: TGTGCCAGCAGTGGAACGTGGTGGGACAGGGAAAGTGAAAAACTGTTTTTT.

Of note for this clonotype: A much larger clone differs by one base, so this may be a read error. The CDR3 spells CSVEFTVSDTQYF. CDR3 DNA: TGCAGCGTTGAATTTACGGTCTCAGATACGCAGTATTTT. This chain uses TRBV29-1 with TRBJ2-3, with D unclear. Germline V gives CDR1 SQVTM, CDR2 ANQGSEA. The V gene lost 2 bases and the J gene lost 4 bases, with 10 bases spanning the gap. The CDR3 spans 13 residues.

Remarks on this clonotype: It is likely a read error, because the conserved phenylalanine at the end of the CDR3 is missing. V usage is TRBV11-2 and J usage is TRBJ2-7; D call uncertain. Germline assignment: CDR1 SGHAT and CDR2 FQNNGV. CDR3 length: 15 residues. The germline V and J ends were trimmed by 5 bases and 3 bases, with 17 bases remaining between them. The CDR3 region has the DNA TGTGCCAGCAGCCGGGCGGAAGACCTCCTCTACGAGCAGTACTCC. It is translated as CASSRAEDLLYEQYS.

This chain connects TRBV18 to TRBJ1-1, with D tentatively TRBD1 (5 bases). The length of the CDR3 is 14 residues. The germline CDR1 and CDR2 sequences are KGHSH and LQKENI. The V end was cut by 3 bases, the J end by 1 base, with 9 bases between. Here the CDR3 reads CASSPGTENTEAFF. CDR3 sequence (DNA): TGTGCCAGCTCACCCGGGACTGAGAACACTGAAGCTTTCTTT.

The rearrangement uses TRBV6-5 and TRBJ1-1; maybe TRBD1 (5 bases). Germline CDR1 is MNHEY and CDR2 is SVGAGI. This CDR3 comprises 13 residues. The germline V and J ends were trimmed by 7 bases and 1 base, with 10 bases remaining between them. The CDR3: CASTWGGNTEAFF. In DNA, the CDR3 is TGTGCCAGCACTTGGGGCGGGAACACTGAAGCTTTCTTT.

This clonotype has a handful of counts. The V and J genes are TRBV12-3 or TRBV12-4 and TRBJ2-7, with unresolved D. The CDR3 is 11 amino acids. Trimming stripped 5 bases from V and 4 bases from J, with 6 bases between. CDR3 DNA: TGTGCCAGCAGTAACCTGTACGAGCAGTACTTC. It encodes CASSNLYEQYF.

The chain joins TRBV6-1 to TRBJ1-6; D is uncertain. Trimming left V 2 bases short and J 9 bases short, with 5 bases between. This CDR3 has 12 residues. Germline V gene sequence: CDR1 MNHNS, CDR2 SASEGT. Here the CDR3 reads CASSELGSPLHF. In DNA, the CDR3 is TGTGCCAGCAGTGAACTAGGTTCACCCCTCCACTTT.

This clonotype showed up many times. The V gene is TRBV4-2, the J gene TRBJ1-3; a possible D gene is TRBD1 (5 bases). The germline V and J ends were trimmed by 1 base and 0 bases, with 7 bases remaining between them. The CDR3 is made up of 15 amino acids. Germline lookup yields CDR1 LGHNA and CDR2 YNFKEQ. This CDR3 reads CASSQARDSGNTIYF. The CDR3 DNA is TGTGCCAGCAGCCAAGCCAGGGACTCTGGAAACACCATATATTTT.

About this clonotype itself: A much more abundant neighbour one base away suggests this may be a read error. The genes are TRBV28 and TRBJ2-1; 9 bases fit TRBD2. CDR1 is MDHEN and CDR2 is SYDVKM in the germline V gene. The CDR3 is made up of 13 amino acids. As DNA, the CDR3 is TGTGCCAGCAGTAGCGGGAGGCGTAATGAGCACTTCTTC. Protein product: CASSSGRRNEHFF. Based on the CDR3 plus reference TRBV28 and TRBJ2-1, the full variable domain is DVKVTQSSRYLVKRTGEKVFLECVQDMDHENMFWYRQDPGLGLRLIYFSYDVKMKEKGDIPEGYSVSREKKERFSLILESASTNQTSMYLCASSSGRRNEHFFGPGTRLTVL.

This clonotype was counted a single time. A much larger clone lies a single base off, so this may be a read error. CDR3 in DNA: TGTGCCAGCAGGTCCCTAGCGAGAGGGCCGTACGAGCAGTACTTC. Encoded protein: CASRSLARGPYEQYF. This rearrangement joins TRBV6-5 to TRBJ2-7, with a weak D call TRBD2 (6 bases). The CDR3 consists of 15 residues. CDR1 MNHEY and CDR2 SVGAGI come from the germline V gene. Trimming removed 6 bases at V and 4 bases at J, with 19 bases between.

The genes are TRBV29-1 and TRBJ2-7; D may be TRBD2 (6 bases). The CDR3 extends over 12 amino acids. Germline CDR1 reads SQVTM; CDR2 reads ANQGSEA. Trimming stripped 3 bases from V and 7 bases from J, with 13 bases between. CDR3 in amino acids: CSVESGVGEQYF. The CDR3 DNA reads TGCAGCGTTGAGTCGGGGGTTGGTGAGCAGTACTTC.

The V and J genes are TRBV6-6 and TRBJ2-7; D is perhaps TRBD2 (5 bases). Germline CDR1 MNHNY, CDR2 SVGAGI (reference sequence). The CDR3 is 14 amino acids. V gave up 9 bases and J gave up 4 bases, with 19 bases separating them. The CDR3 reads CASREGPGEYEQYF. CDR3 DNA: TGTGCCAGTAGAGAGGGCCCCGGGGAATACGAGCAGTACTTC.

Comment on this clonotype: This clone may be a read error of a much larger clone one base away. V gene TRBV6-2 or TRBV6-3 combines with J gene TRBJ2-2; 7 bases match TRBD1. Germline V gene lookup returns CDR1 MNHEY and CDR2 SVGEGT. This CDR3 has 15 amino acids. CDR3 in amino acids: CASTESRGNAGELLF. As DNA, the CDR3 is TGTGCCAGCACCGAAAGCAGGGGGAACGCCGGGGAGCTGCTTTTT.

In the case of this clonotype: The junction and the germline gene differ at one end; a read error may be behind it. The gene calls are TRBV6-5 and TRBJ1-3; D possibly corresponds to TRBD1 (6 bases). This CDR3 is 16 amino acids long. From germline, CDR1 is MNHEY and CDR2 SVGAGI. CDR3 amino acids: CVSSPQTGWAGNTIYF. The CDR3 DNA reads TGTGTCAGCAGTCCACAGACAGGTTGGGCTGGAAACACCATATATTTT.

In the case of this clonotype: This may stem from a read error, because a much larger clone lies one nucleotide away. This sequence joins TRBV4-2 and TRBJ2-7; TRBD2 might be the D (6 bases). V shed 2 bases and J shed 3 bases, with 11 bases lying between them. Germline V gene sequence: CDR1 LGHNA, CDR2 YNFKEQ. CDR3 length: 14 amino acids. DNA for the CDR3: TGTGCCAGCAGCCAACGAGGAGGGAACTACGAGCAGTACTTC. Residues: CASSQRGGNYEQYF.

As for this clonotype: The junction and the germline gene differ at one end; a read error may be behind it. The chain employs TRBV13 and TRBJ2-3; TRBD1 might be the D (5 bases). This CDR3 spans 15 amino acids. The germline gives CDR1 PRHDT, CDR2 FYEKMQ (reference sequence). CDR3 bases: TGTGCAAGCAGCTTAGGGGCTAGAATCACAGATACGCAGTATTTT. This encodes CASSLGARITDTQYF.

In its sample, this clonotype was seen many times. V is TRBV12-3 or TRBV12-4 and J is TRBJ2-2, with D possibly being TRBD2 (6 bases). V was shortened by 4 bases and J by 1 base, with 10 bases between the two germline ends. The CDR3 sequence is 15 residues long. The CDR3 region has the DNA TGTGCCAGCAGTTCCGTAGCGGAGAACACCGGGGAGCTGTTTTTT. Protein: CASSSVAENTGELFF.

For this clonotype: As the CDR3 is not closed by the conserved phenylalanine or tryptophan, this likely results from a read error. The chain recombines TRBV10-2 with TRBJ1-2; TRBD1 might be the D (5 bases). CDR1 and CDR2 (germline): WSHSY, SAAADI. CDR3 length equals 15 residues. Trimming took off 6 bases at V and 3 bases at J, with 17 bases between the two ends. CDR3 sequence: CASRGPWGIDYGYTL. CDR3 in DNA: TGCGCCAGCAGGGGTCCCTGGGGGATCGACTATGGCTACACCTTA.

For this clonotype: A much larger clone differs by one base, so this may be a read error. This chain joins TRBV12-3 or TRBV12-4 and TRBJ1-4; no reliable D call. This CDR3 has 16 amino acids. The CDR3 coding sequence is TGTGCCAGCGGTTTAGCTTTGGGGAGAACTAATGAAAAACTGTTTTTT. Translated: CASGLALGRTNEKLFF.

The V and J genes are TRBV11-2 and TRBJ2-3; TRBD2 matches 7 bases. CDR1 is SGHAT and CDR2 is FQNNGV in the germline V gene. This CDR3 contains 13 residues. After removal of 0 bases from V and 8 bases from J, the junction contained 2 bases not matched to a gene. The CDR3 loop reads CASSLDTGGTQYF. For the CDR3, the DNA is TGTGCCAGCAGCTTAGATACGGGAGGTACGCAGTATTTT.

Notes on this clonotype: At one end the junction does not follow the germline gene, possibly because of a read error. V is TRBV4-1 and J is TRBJ1-6; D is undetermined. CDR3 length: 17 amino acids. Germline CDR1 is MGHRA and CDR2 is YSYEKL. The CDR3 reads CASSQDWAVGYNSPLHF. CDR3 bases: TGCGCAAGCAGCCAAGATTGGGCGGTTGGCTATAATTCACCCCTCCACTTT.

With respect to this clonotype: With a much larger clone just one base away, this may be a read error. This rearrangement joins TRBV10-3 to TRBJ2-2, with D possibly matching TRBD2 (6 bases). The length of the CDR3 is 15 residues. The germline V gene has CDR1 ENHRY and CDR2 SYGVKD. Trimming shortened V by 8 bases and J by 5 bases, and 18 bases separated the two germline ends. This CDR3 is CAISGAGRKTGELFF. DNA of the CDR3: TGTGCCATCTCGGGAGCAGGGCGAAAAACCGGGGAGCTGTTTTTT.

The chain joins TRBV11-2 to TRBJ2-3; D uncertain. Germline CDR1 is SGHAT and CDR2 is FQNNGV. This CDR3 has 13 amino acids. With 11 bases removed from V and 6 bases from J, the gap between germline ends came to 18 bases. The CDR3 DNA follows: TGTGCCTGGGTGGTCAGATTGGGGGATACGCAGTATTTT. It codes for CAWVVRLGDTQYF.

Concerning this clonotype: Its ends do not fully match the called genes, so a read error is possible. The chain has TRBV11-2 and TRBJ2-7; a possible D gene is TRBD1 (6 bases). The CDR3 length is 13 residues. CDR1 and CDR2 from the germline V gene are SGHAT and FQNNGV. CDR3 amino acids: CASDLAPGGEHYF. DNA of the CDR3: TGTGCCAGCGACTTAGCCCCTGGGGGCGAGCACTACTTC.

V gene TRBV28 combines with J gene TRBJ2-1, with TRBD2 matching 8 bases. CDR3 length: 16 residues. V lost 4 bases, J lost 10 bases, and 15 bases stayed unmatched. Germline V gene data show CDR1 as MDHEN and CDR2 as SYDVKM. Written as DNA, the CDR3 is TGTGCCAGCAGTTCCCCCCGGACTAGCTCCTCCTGGGAGCAGTTCTTC. Translating gives CASSSPRTSSSWEQFF.

As regards this clonotype: This may be a read error, as it is one base from a much larger clone. The V and J genes are TRBV6-6 and TRBJ1-1; the D is unclear. Trimming removed 7 bases from V and 10 bases from J, with 16 bases in between. CDR3 length: 12 amino acids. Germline V gene data show CDR1 as MNHNY and CDR2 as SVGAGI (reference sequence). The CDR3 bases are TGTGCCAGCACGAAGGAGGCCAGTGGAGCTTTCTTT. Protein: CASTKEASGAFF.

This clonotype is a singleton in its sample. A read error is possible here, since a much larger clone lies one base away. V and J are TRBV4-3 and TRBJ2-1; TRBD2 is a possible D gene (5 bases). Per germline, CDR1 LGHNA and CDR2 YSLEER. The CDR3 runs 16 residues. The V gene lost 0 bases and the J gene lost 6 bases, with 15 bases spanning the gap. The CDR3 coding sequence is TGCGCCAGCAGCCAAGAAACAGCGGAACCTTGCAATGAGCAGTTCTTC. Protein sequence: CASSQETAEPCNEQFF.

With regard to this clonotype: At one boundary the junction diverges from the germline segment, which might be a read error. The gene calls are TRBV11-2 and TRBJ2-1; tentatively, D is TRBD2 (6 bases). Looked up from germline, CDR1 is SGHAT and CDR2 is FQNNGV. There are 17 residues in the CDR3. The chain's CDR3 is CAISLYDGGKGYNELFF. The CDR3 coding sequence is TGTGCCATCAGCTTATATGATGGCGGGAAGGGATACAATGAGCTGTTCTTC.